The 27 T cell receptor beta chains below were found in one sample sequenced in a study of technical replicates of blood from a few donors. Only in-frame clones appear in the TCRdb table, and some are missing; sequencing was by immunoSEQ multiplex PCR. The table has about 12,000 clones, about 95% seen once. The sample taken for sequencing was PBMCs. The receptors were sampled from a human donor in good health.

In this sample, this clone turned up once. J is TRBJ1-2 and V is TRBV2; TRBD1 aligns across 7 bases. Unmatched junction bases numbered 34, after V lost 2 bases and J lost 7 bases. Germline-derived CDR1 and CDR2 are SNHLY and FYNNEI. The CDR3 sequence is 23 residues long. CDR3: CASSENLRGSWGQIILTMLGYTF. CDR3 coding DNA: TGTGCCAGCAGTGAAAATCTGAGGGGTAGCTGGGGACAGATTATTTTAACTATGCTTGGCTACACCTTC.

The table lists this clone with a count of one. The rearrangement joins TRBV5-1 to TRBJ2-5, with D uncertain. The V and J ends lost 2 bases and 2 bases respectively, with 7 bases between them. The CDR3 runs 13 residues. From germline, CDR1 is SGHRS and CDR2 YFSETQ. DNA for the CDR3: TGCGCCAGCAGCTTACCAGGACAAGAGACCCAGTACTTC. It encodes CASSLPGQETQYF.

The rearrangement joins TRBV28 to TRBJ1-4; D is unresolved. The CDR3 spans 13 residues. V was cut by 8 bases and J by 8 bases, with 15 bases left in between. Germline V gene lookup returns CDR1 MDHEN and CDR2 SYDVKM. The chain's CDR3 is CASLGGGEEKLFF. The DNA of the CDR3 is TGTGCCAGCCTGGGCGGAGGAGAGGAAAAACTGTTTTTT.

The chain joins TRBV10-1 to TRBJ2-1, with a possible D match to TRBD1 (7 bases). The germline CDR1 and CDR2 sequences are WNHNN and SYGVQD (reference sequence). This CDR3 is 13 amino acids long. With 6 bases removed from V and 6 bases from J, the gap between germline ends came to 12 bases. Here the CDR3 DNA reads TGCGCCAGCAGAAGCCAGGGGGGCAATGAGCAGTTCTTC. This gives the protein CASRSQGGNEQFF.

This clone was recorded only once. The CDR3 region has the DNA TGTGCCTGGAGTGTACTGCTAGCGGGAGGGAATGAGCAGTTCTTC. As protein: CAWSVLLAGGNEQFF. The gene calls are TRBV30 and TRBJ2-1, with 12 nucleotides matching TRBD2. The V segment lost 0 bases and the J segment 7 bases; nucleotides outside the gene matches: 4. The germline CDR1 and CDR2 sequences are GTSNPN and SVGIG (reference sequence). The CDR3 covers 15 residues.

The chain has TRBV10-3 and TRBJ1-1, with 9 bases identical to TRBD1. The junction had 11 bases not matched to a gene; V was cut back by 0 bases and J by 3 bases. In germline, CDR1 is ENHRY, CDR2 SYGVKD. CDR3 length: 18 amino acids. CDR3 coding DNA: TGTGCCATCAGTGAGTCCGGGACAGGGACGCTTCTCGACACTGAAGCTTTCTTT. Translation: CAISESGTGTLLDTEAFF.

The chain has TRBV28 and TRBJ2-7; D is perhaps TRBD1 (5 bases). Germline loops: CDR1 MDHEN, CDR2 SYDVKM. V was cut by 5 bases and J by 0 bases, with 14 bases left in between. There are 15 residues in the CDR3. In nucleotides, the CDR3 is TGTGCCAGCAGTCTAACAGGAGATAACTCCTACGAGCAGTACTTC. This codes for CASSLTGDNSYEQYF. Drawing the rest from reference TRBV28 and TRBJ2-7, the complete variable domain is DVKVTQSSRYLVKRTGEKVFLECVQDMDHENMFWYRQDPGLGLRLIYFSYDVKMKEKGDIPEGYSVSREKKERFSLILESASTNQTSMYLCASSLTGDNSYEQYFGPGTRLTVT.

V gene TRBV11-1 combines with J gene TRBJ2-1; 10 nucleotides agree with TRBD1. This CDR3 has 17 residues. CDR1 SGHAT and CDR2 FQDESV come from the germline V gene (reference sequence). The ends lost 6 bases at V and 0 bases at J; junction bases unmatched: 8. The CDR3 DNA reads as TGTGCCAGCAGGACCGGGACAGGGGACAGCTCCTACAATGAGCAGTTCTTC. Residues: CASRTGTGDSSYNEQFF.

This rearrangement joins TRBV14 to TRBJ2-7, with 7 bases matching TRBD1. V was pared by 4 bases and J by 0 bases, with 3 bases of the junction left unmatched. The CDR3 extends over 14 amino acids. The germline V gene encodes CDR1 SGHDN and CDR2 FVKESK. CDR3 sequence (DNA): TGTGCCAGCAGCCGACAGGGCGGCTCCTACGAGCAGTACTTC. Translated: CASSRQGGSYEQYF. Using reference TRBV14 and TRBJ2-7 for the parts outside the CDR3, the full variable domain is EAGVTQFPSHSVIEKGQTVTLRCDPISGHDNLYWYRRVMGKEIKFLLHFVKESKQDESGMPNNRFLAERTGGTYSTLKVQPAELEDSGVYFCASSRQGGSYEQYFGPGTRLTVT.

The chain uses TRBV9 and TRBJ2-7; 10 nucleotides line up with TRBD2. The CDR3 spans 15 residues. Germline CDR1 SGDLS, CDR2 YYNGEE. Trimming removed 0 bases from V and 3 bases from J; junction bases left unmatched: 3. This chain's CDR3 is CASSVDPSGSYEQYF. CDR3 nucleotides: TGTGCCAGCAGCGTAGACCCTAGCGGGAGCTACGAGCAGTACTTC.

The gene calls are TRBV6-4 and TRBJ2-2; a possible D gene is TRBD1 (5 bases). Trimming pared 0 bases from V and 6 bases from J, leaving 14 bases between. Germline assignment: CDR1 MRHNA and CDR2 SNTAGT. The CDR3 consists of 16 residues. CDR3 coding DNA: TGTGCCAGCAGTGACTCGAACCTAGGGGCACCCGGGGAGCTGTTTTTT. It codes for CASSDSNLGAPGELFF.

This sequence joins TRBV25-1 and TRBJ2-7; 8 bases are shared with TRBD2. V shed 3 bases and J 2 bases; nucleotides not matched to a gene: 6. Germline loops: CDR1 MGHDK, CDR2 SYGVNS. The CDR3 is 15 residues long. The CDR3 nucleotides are TGTGCCAGCAGTGAGGCGGGAGCGGGGGCCTACGAGCAGTACTTC. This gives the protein CASSEAGAGAYEQYF.

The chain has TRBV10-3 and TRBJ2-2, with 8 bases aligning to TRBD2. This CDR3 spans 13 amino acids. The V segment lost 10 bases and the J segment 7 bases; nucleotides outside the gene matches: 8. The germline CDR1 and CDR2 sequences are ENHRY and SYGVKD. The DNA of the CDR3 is TGTGCCACCACACGGGAGGGAGGCGGGGAGCTGTTTTTT. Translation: CATTREGGGELFF.

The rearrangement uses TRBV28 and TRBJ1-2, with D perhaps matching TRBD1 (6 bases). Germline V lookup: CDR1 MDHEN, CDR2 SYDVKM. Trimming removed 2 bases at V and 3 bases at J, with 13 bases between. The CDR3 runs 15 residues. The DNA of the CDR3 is TGTGCCAGCAGTTTAGGGGGGGGGCTGGACTATGGCTACACCTTC. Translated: CASSLGGGLDYGYTF.

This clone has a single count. The CDR3 nucleotides read TGTGCCAGCAGTGGCCCACCGGGTCCCGTGATGACTCAGCCCCAGCATTTT. It specifies CASSGPPGPVMTQPQHF. This chain connects TRBV6-1 to TRBJ1-5; D unresolved. CDR1 is MNHNS and CDR2 is SASEGT in the germline V gene. CDR3 length equals 17 residues. V was clipped by 4 bases and J by 6 bases, with 22 bases between them.

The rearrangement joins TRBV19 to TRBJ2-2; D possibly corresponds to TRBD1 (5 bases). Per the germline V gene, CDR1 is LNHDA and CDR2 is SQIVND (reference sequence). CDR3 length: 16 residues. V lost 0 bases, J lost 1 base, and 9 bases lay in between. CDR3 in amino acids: CASSIDGAGNTGELFF. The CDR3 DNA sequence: TGTGCCAGTAGTATAGATGGGGCAGGGAACACCGGGGAGCTGTTTTTT.

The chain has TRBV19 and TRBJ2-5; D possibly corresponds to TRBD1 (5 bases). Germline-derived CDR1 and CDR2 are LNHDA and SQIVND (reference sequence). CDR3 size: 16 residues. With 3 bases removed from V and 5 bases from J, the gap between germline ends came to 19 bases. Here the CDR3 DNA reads TGTGCCAGTAGTATTGGGCAGGGCCCTTGGAAGGAGACCCAGTACTTC. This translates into CASSIGQGPWKETQYF.

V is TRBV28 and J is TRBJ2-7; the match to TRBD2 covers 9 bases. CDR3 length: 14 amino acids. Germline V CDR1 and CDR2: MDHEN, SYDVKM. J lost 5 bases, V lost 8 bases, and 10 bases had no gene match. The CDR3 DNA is TGTGCCAGCGTGGTAGCGGGAGTGGTCCACGAGCAGTACTTC. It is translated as CASVVAGVVHEQYF.

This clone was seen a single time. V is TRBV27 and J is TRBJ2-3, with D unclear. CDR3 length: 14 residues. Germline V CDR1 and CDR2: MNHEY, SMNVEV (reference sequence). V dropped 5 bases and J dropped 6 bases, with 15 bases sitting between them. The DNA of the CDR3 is TGTGCCAGCAGTCTCCGGGTCTTAATGGATACGCAGTATTTT. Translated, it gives CASSLRVLMDTQYF.

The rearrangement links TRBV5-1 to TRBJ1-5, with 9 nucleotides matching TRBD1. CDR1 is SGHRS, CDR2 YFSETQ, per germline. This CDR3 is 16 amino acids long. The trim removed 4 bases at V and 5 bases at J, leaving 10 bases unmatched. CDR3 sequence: CASSPGQGSVHQPQHF. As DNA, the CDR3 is TGCGCCAGCAGCCCTGGACAGGGGAGCGTTCATCAGCCCCAGCATTTT.

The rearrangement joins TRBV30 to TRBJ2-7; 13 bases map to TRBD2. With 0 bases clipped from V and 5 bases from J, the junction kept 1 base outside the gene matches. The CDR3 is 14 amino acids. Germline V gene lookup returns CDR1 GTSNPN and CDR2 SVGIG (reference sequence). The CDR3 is CAWSVLAGGNEQYF. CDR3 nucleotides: TGTGCCTGGAGTGTACTAGCGGGAGGGAACGAGCAGTACTTC.

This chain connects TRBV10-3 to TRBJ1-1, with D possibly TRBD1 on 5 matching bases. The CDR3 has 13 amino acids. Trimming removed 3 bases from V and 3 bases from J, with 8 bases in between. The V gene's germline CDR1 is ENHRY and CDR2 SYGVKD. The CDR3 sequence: CAISEQVDTEAFF. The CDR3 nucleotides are TGTGCCATCAGTGAACAGGTTGACACTGAAGCTTTCTTT.

The chain's CDR3 is CASSRDTGQGYGRYF. CDR3 coding DNA: TGTGCCAGTAGCAGGGACACGGGACAGGGGTACGGTCGGTACTTC. The chain joins TRBV19 to TRBJ2-7, with 10 bases that match TRBD1. With V trimmed by 6 bases and J by 12 bases, 17 bases remained unmatched. Germline CDR1 reads LNHDA; CDR2 reads SQIVND (reference sequence). The CDR3 is made up of 15 amino acids. Complete variable domain (other parts from reference TRBV19 and TRBJ2-7): DGGITQSPKYLFRKEGQNVTLSCEQNLNHDAMYWYRQDPGQGLRLIYYSQIVNDFQKGDIAEGYSVSREKKESFPLTVTSAQKNPTAFYLCASSRDTGQGYGRYFGPGTRLTVT.

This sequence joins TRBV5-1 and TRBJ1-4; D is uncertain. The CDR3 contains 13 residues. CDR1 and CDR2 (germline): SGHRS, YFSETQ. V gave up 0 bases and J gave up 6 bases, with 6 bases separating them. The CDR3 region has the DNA TGCGCCAGCAGCTTGGCGCCAGATGAAAAACTGTTTTTT. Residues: CASSLAPDEKLFF. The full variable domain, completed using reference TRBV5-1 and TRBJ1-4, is KAGVTQTPRYLIKTRGQQVTLSCSPISGHRSVSWYQQTPGQGLQFLFEYFSETQRNKGNFPGRFSGRQFSNSRSEMNVSTLELGDSALYLCASSLAPDEKLFFGSGTQLSVL.

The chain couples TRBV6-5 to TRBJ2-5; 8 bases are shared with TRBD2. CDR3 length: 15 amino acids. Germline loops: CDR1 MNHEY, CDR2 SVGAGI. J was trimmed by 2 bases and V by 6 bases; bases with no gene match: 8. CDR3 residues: CASRSAGGRQETQYF. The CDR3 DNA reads TGTGCCAGCAGATCGGCGGGGGGTCGGCAAGAGACCCAGTACTTC.

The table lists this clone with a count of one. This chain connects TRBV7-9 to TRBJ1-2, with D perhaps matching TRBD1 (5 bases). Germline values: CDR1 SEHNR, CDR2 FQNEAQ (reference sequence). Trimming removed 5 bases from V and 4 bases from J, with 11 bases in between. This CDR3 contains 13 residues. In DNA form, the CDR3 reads TGTGCCAGCAGCCAAAGGGACTTCTATGGCTACACCTTC. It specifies CASSQRDFYGYTF.

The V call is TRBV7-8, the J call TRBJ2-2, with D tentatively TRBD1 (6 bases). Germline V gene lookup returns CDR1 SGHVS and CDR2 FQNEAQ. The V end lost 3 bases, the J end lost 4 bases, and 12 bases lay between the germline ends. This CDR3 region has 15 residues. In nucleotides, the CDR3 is TGTGCCAGCAGCTTCCACAGGGACGTCACCGGGGAGCTGTTTTTT. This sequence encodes CASSFHRDVTGELFF.